The rows below give T cell receptor beta chains drawn from one sample of a study of shared clonotypes between healthy human individuals. Using immunoSEQ multiplex PCR, the repertoire was profiled, and TCRdb retains in-frame clones only, with some absent. The sample shows 2.3 million or so clones, over 85% of them seen only once. Sequencing input: naive CD4+ T cells from PBMCs. The receptors stem from a man between 18 and 35 years old in good health. Some clones in this sample may be carry-over from other donors' samples. CDR3s include the opening cysteine and the closing phenylalanine or tryptophan.

CATVLADSYEQYF	TRBV28	TRBJ2-7
CASSWGRLPTDTQYF	TRBV5-1	TRBJ2-3
CASRPQGSNTGELFF	TRBV28	TRBJ2-2
CATSSNRDGPYEQYF	TRBV15	TRBJ2-7
CASSSSAANTGELFF	TRBV11-2	TRBJ2-2
CATSRLTGGDTQYF	TRBV15	TRBJ2-3
CASSPGQGSLLANTGELFF	TRBV18	TRBJ2-2
CASGSDLKQFF	TRBV4-1	TRBJ2-1
CTIRRSGQLTREQYF	TRBV6-1	TRBJ2-7
CASSPRRGNTIYF	TRBV6-5	TRBJ1-3
CASSFYNEQYF	TRBV5-6	TRBJ2-7
CASSLSGVNTIYF	TRBV28	TRBJ1-3
CASSRTTGSDQPQHF	TRBV18	TRBJ1-5
CASSYGGASTDTQYF	TRBV6-5	TRBJ2-3
CASSVAGTSATDTQYF	TRBV9	TRBJ2-3